The 16 T cell receptor beta chains given below trace back to one sample, sequenced in a study of blood T cell repertoires in COVID-19. Profiling relied on immunoSEQ multiplex PCR, and the TCRdb table lists in-frame clones only, not all of them. The repertoire holds about 220,000 clones, with 80% as singletons. Sequencing input: peripheral blood. These receptors were taken from a human donor in a cohort sampled during active COVID-19.

The chain is built from TRBV7-2 and TRBJ2-7; TRBD2 matches at 12 bases. The CDR3 is 14 residues long. The J segment lost 3 bases and the V segment lost 4 bases, leaving 1 base of the junction unmatched. Germline CDR1 SGHTA, CDR2 FQGNSA. DNA of the CDR3: TGTGCCAGCAGCTCGGGACTAGCGGGCTACGAGCAGTACTTC. Protein product: CASSSGLAGYEQYF. The full variable domain, its missing parts supplied by reference TRBV7-2 and TRBJ2-7, is GAGVSQSPSNKVTEKGKDVELRCDPISGHTALYWYRQSLGQGLEFLIYFQGNSAPDKSGLPSDRFSAERTGGSVSTLTIQRTQQEDSAVYLCASSSGLAGYEQYFGPGTRLTVT.

This clone was recorded only once. The chain is built from TRBV5-1 and TRBJ2-2; D is possibly TRBD2 (6 bases). The V gene lost 4 bases and the J gene lost 2 bases, with 9 bases spanning the gap. Germline-derived CDR1 and CDR2 are SGHRS and YFSETQ. This CDR3 is built from 14 residues. Here the CDR3 reads CASSGGTNTGELFF. The CDR3 DNA is TGCGCCAGCAGCGGCGGGACCAACACCGGGGAGCTGTTTTTT.

The genes are TRBV6-4 and TRBJ2-3; 11 bases align to TRBD2. Germline CDR1 reads MRHNA; CDR2 reads SNTAGT. J gave up 2 bases and V 6 bases, and 4 bases lay outside the gene matches. This CDR3 contains 15 residues. The CDR3 spells CASRAGLAATDTQYF. The CDR3 DNA is TGTGCCAGCAGAGCGGGACTAGCGGCCACAGATACGCAGTATTTT.

The V and J genes are TRBV19 and TRBJ1-6; no clear D. This CDR3 has 13 amino acids. Germline CDR1 and CDR2: LNHDA and SQIVND (reference sequence). The V gene lost 7 bases and the J gene lost 11 bases, with 15 bases spanning the gap. CDR3 region: CASTPSPSAPLHF. For the CDR3, the DNA is TGTGCCAGTACCCCCTCCCCGTCGGCACCCCTCCACTTT.

This clone has only one observation. J is TRBJ2-3 and V is TRBV5-1; D ambiguous. V lost 0 bases and J lost 6, with 8 bases in between. CDR3 length: 13 residues. Per the germline V gene, CDR1 is SGHRS and CDR2 is YFSETQ. Here the CDR3 reads CASSLASEDTQYF. The CDR3 DNA reads as TGCGCCAGCAGCTTGGCCTCGGAGGATACGCAGTATTTT.

About this clone itself: This could be a read error, since a much larger clone is one nucleotide away. The sample holds other DNA sequences that translate to the same CDR3. The chain joins TRBV7-2 to TRBJ1-1; perhaps TRBD1 as D (6 bases). This CDR3 region has 13 residues. The germline CDR1 and CDR2 sequences are SGHTA and FQGNSA. V lost 3 bases and J lost 1, with 6 bases in between. CDR3: CASSLDRNTEAFF. CDR3 coding DNA: TGTGCCAGCAGCTTGGACAGGAACACTGAAGCTTTCTTT. The full variable domain, with the rest looked up from reference TRBV7-2 and TRBJ1-1, is GAGVSQSPSNKVTEKGKDVELRCDPISGHTALYWYRQSLGQGLEFLIYFQGNSAPDKSGLPSDRFSAERTGGSVSTLTIQRTQQEDSAVYLCASSLDRNTEAFFGQGTRLTVV.

The chain combines TRBV13 with TRBJ2-5, with 11 positions matching TRBD2. The trim removed 4 bases at V and 3 bases at J, leaving 4 bases unmatched. The germline V gene encodes CDR1 PRHDT and CDR2 FYEKMQ (reference sequence). The CDR3 extends over 15 amino acids. The CDR3: CASSSRLAGKETQYF. Written as DNA, the CDR3 is TGTGCCAGCAGCTCAAGACTAGCGGGAAAAGAGACCCAGTACTTC.

CDR3 amino acids: CASSLFGGARYEQYF. CDR3 DNA: TGTGCCAGCAGCTTGTTCGGGGGAGCTCGCTACGAGCAGTACTTC. V gene TRBV5-4 combines with J gene TRBJ2-7; perhaps TRBD2 as D (6 bases). Germline-derived CDR1 and CDR2 are SGHNT and YYREEE (reference sequence). The CDR3 runs to 15 residues. V was trimmed by 1 base and J by 3 bases, leaving 14 bases between them.

This chain links TRBV7-2 with TRBJ2-2, with 12 bases aligning to TRBD2. The germline V gene encodes CDR1 SGHTA and CDR2 FQGNSA. The CDR3 loop spans 18 amino acids. V dropped 2 bases and J dropped 5; count of bases not matched to a gene: 9. In DNA form, the CDR3 reads TGTGCCAGCAGCTTACTTCCTAGCGGGAGGGCCAGGACCGGGGAGCTGTTTTTT. Residues: CASSLLPSGRARTGELFF.

V gene TRBV5-1 combines with J gene TRBJ2-7, with a tentative D call TRBD1 (5 bases). Trimming stripped 0 bases from V and 5 bases from J, with 18 bases between. Germline-derived CDR1 and CDR2 are SGHRS and YFSETQ. The CDR3 length is 16 residues. As DNA, the CDR3 is TGCGCCAGCAGCTTGGGACAGATCAACTTCGCGAACGAGCAGTACTTC. Protein product: CASSLGQINFANEQYF.

The rearrangement links TRBV5-1 to TRBJ2-4; 8 bases agree with TRBD1. Germline V gene data show CDR1 as SGHRS and CDR2 as YFSETQ. V gave up 0 bases and J gave up 3 bases; unmatched junction bases: 5. The CDR3 has 16 amino acids. The CDR3 is CASSLAGQEGKNIQYF. The CDR3, as DNA: TGCGCCAGCAGCTTGGCGGGACAGGAGGGCAAAAACATTCAGTACTTC. Full variable domain (outside the CDR3, taken from reference TRBV5-1 and TRBJ2-4): KAGVTQTPRYLIKTRGQQVTLSCSPISGHRSVSWYQQTPGQGLQFLFEYFSETQRNKGNFPGRFSGRQFSNSRSEMNVSTLELGDSALYLCASSLAGQEGKNIQYFGAGTRLSVL.

The rearrangement joins TRBV2 to TRBJ2-5, with a weak D call TRBD2 (6 bases). The CDR3 has 15 amino acids. Trimming took off 3 bases at V and 3 bases at J, with 14 bases between the two ends. Germline values: CDR1 SNHLY, CDR2 FYNNEI. The CDR3 nucleotides read TGTGCCAGCAGTGAGGGGTCCGGAGGGAAAGAGACCCAGTACTTC. Translated, it gives CASSEGSGGKETQYF. Combining the CDR3 with reference TRBV2 and TRBJ2-5 gives the whole variable domain EPEVTQTPSHQVTQMGQEVILRCVPISNHLYFYWYRQILGQKVEFLVSFYNNEISEKSEIFDDQFSVERPDGSNFTLKIRSTKLEDSAMYFCASSEGSGGKETQYFGPGTRLLVL.

CDR3 region: CASRHQNTGELFF. As DNA, the CDR3 is TGTGCCAGCAGACACCAGAACACCGGGGAGCTGTTTTTT. V usage is TRBV25-1 and J usage is TRBJ2-2; no clear D. Germline CDR1 is MGHDK and CDR2 is SYGVNS. V lost 6 bases to trimming and J lost 1 base, with 6 bases between them. The CDR3 has 13 amino acids. The full variable domain, completed using reference TRBV25-1 and TRBJ2-2, is EADIYQTPRYLVIGTGKKITLECSQTMGHDKMYWYQQDPGMELHLIHYSYGVNSTEKGDLSSESTVSRIRTEHFPLTLESARPSHTSQYLCASRHQNTGELFFGEGSRLTVL.

The CDR3 loop is CASSPRRDSGNTIYF. The CDR3 bases are TGTGCCAGCAGTCCTCGCAGGGACTCTGGAAACACCATATATTTT. The chain combines TRBV28 with TRBJ1-3; D is possibly TRBD1 (5 bases). CDR3 length: 15 residues. CDR1 MDHEN and CDR2 SYDVKM come from the germline V gene. Trimming removed 5 bases from V and 0 bases from J, with 11 bases in between.

The rearrangement links TRBV6-5 to TRBJ2-2, with a weak D call TRBD2 (5 bases). Trimming cost V 4 bases and J 7 bases, with 19 bases left between them. CDR1 MNHEY and CDR2 SVGAGI come from the germline V gene. The CDR3 runs to 16 residues. CDR3 amino acids: CASSLRGGPSIGELFF. The CDR3 DNA sequence: TGTGCCAGCAGTTTACGGGGTGGACCGTCTATCGGGGAGCTGTTTTTT.

The DNA of the CDR3 is TGTGCCAGCAGCGGACTGAAGGGTGGCTACACCTTC. Translation: CASSGLKGGYTF. This sequence joins TRBV27 and TRBJ1-2; D is unclear. Germline CDR1 is MNHEY and CDR2 is SMNVEV (reference sequence). Trimming left V 6 bases short and J 7 bases short, with 12 bases between. The CDR3 has 12 residues.